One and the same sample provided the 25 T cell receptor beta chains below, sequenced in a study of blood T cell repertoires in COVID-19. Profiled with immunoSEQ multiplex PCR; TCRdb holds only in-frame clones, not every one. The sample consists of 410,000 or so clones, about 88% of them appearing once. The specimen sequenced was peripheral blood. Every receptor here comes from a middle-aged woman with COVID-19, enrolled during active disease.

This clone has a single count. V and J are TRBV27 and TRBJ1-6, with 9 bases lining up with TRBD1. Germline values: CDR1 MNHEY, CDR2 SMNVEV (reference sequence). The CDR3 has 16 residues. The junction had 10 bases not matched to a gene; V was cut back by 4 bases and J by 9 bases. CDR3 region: CASSSYPGQGGSPLHF. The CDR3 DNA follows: TGTGCCAGCAGTTCGTATCCGGGACAGGGCGGTTCACCCCTCCACTTT.

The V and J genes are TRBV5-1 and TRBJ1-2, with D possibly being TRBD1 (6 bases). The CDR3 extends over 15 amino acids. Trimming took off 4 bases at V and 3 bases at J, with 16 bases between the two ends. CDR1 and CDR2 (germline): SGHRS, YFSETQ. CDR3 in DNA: TGCGCCAGCAGCGTGGACAGCCTTGGGCACTATGGCTACACCTTC. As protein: CASSVDSLGHYGYTF.

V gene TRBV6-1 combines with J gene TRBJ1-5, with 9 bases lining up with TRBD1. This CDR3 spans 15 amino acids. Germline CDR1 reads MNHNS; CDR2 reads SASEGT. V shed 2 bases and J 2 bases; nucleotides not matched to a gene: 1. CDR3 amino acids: CASSERDRGNQPQHF. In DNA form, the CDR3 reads TGTGCCAGCAGTGAACGGGACAGGGGCAATCAGCCCCAGCATTTT.

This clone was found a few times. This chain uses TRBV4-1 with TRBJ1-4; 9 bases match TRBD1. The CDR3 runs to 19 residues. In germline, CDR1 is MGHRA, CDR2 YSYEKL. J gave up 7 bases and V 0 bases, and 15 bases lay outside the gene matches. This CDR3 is CASSQDTGQGVRWGEKLFF. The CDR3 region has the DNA TGCGCCAGCAGCCAAGATACGGGACAGGGAGTAAGATGGGGTGAAAAACTGTTTTTT.

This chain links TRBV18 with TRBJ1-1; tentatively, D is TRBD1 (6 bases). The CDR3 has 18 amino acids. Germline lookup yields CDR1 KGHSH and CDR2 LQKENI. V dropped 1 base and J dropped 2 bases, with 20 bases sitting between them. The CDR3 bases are TGTGCCAGCTCACCACTGACAGGTTTCGGTCAGGGAAACACTGAAGCTTTCTTT. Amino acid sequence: CASSPLTGFGQGNTEAFF.

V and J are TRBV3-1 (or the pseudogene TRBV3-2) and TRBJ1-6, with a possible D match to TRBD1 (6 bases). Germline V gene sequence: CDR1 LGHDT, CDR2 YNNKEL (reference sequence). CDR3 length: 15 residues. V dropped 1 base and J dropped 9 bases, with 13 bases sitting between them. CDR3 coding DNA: TGTGCCAGCAGCCAAGTTGGCACAGGGCTTTCACCCCTCCACTTT. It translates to CASSQVGTGLSPLHF.

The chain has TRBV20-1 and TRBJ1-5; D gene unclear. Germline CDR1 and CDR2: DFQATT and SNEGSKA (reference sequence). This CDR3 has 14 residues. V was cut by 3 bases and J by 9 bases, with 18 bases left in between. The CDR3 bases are TGCAGTGCTAGTATGCCCTCTTACCTGGCGCCCCAGCATTTT. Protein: CSASMPSYLAPQHF.

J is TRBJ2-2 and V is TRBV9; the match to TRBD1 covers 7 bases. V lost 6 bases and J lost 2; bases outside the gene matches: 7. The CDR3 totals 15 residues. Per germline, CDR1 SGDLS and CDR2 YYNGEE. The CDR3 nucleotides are TGTGCCAGCACCAAAACAGGGGCTAACACCGGGGAGCTGTTTTTT. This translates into CASTKTGANTGELFF.

CDR3 DNA: TGTGCCGTGCAGGGAAACTATAATTCACCCCTCCACTTT. This encodes CAVQGNYNSPLHF. The chain combines TRBV10-3 with TRBJ1-6; D is possibly TRBD1 (5 bases). With 11 bases removed from V and 3 bases from J, the gap between germline ends came to 11 bases. The CDR3 length is 13 residues. The germline V gene has CDR1 ENHRY and CDR2 SYGVKD.

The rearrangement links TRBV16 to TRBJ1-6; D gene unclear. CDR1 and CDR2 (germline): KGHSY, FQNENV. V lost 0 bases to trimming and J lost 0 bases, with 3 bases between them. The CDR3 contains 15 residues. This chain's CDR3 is CASSQSSSYNSPLHF. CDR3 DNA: TGTGCCAGCAGCCAATCGAGCTCCTATAATTCACCCCTCCACTTT. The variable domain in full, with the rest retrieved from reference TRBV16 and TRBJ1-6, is GEEVAQTPKHLVRGEGQKAKLYCAPIKGHSYVFWYQQVLKNEFKFLISFQNENVFDETGMPKERFSAKCLPNSPCSLEIQATKLEDSAVYFCASSQSSSYNSPLHFGNGTRLTVT.

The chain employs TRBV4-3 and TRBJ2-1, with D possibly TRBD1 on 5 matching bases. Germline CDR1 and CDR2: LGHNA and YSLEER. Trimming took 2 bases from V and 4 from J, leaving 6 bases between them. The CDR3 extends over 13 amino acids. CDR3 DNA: TGCGCCAGCAGCCAACACAGGTACAATGAGCAGTTCTTC. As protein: CASSQHRYNEQFF.

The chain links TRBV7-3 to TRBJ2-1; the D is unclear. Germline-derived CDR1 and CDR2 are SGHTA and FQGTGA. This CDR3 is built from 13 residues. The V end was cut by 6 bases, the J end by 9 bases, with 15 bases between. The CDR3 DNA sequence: TGTGCCAGCAGTTTTTCGCGAGTGAGTGAGCAGTTCTTC. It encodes CASSFSRVSEQFF.

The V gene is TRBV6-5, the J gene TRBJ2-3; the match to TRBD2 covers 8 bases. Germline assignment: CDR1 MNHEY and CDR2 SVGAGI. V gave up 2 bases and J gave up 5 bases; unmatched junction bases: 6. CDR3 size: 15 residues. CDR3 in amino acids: CASSYDGGVQDTQYF. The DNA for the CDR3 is TGTGCCAGCAGTTACGACGGGGGGGTACAAGATACGCAGTATTTT.

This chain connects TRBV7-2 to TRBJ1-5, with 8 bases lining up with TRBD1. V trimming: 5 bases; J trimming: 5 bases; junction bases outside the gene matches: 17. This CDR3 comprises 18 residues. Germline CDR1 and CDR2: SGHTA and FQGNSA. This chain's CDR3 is CASSIRTGSKVVHQPQHF. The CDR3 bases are TGTGCCAGCAGCATACGGACAGGGAGTAAAGTTGTCCATCAGCCCCAGCATTTT.

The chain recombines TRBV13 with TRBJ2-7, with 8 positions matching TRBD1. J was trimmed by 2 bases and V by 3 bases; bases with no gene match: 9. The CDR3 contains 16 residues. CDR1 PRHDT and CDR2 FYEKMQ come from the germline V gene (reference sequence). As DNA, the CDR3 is TGTGCCAGCAGCTTCCGGGCCGGGGGACAGGCCTACGAGCAGTACTTC. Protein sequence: CASSFRAGGQAYEQYF.

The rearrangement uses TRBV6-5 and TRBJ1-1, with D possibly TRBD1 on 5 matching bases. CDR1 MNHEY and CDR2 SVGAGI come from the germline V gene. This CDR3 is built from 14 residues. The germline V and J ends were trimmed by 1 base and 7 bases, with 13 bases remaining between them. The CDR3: CASSYWQGSFEAFF. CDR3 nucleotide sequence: TGTGCCAGCAGTTACTGGCAGGGCTCCTTTGAAGCTTTCTTT.

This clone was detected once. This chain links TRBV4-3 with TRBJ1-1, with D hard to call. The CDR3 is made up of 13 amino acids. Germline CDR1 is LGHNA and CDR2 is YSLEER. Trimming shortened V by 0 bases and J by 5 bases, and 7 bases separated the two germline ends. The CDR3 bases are TGCGCCAGCAGCCAAGATTCGGGGACTGAAGCTTTCTTT. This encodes CASSQDSGTEAFF.

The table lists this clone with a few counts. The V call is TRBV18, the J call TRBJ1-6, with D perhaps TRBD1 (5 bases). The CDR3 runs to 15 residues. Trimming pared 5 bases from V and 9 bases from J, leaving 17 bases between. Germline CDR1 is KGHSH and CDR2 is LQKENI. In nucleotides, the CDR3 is TGTGCCAGCTCAGAACCGGGCGCAAGGGGTTCACCCCTCCACTTT. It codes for CASSEPGARGSPLHF.

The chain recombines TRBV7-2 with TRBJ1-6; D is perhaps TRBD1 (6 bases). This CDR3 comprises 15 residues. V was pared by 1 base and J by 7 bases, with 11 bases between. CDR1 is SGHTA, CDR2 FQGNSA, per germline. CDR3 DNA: TGTGCCAGCAGCTTAGGGGACACCCCGAATTCACCCCTCCACTTT. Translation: CASSLGDTPNSPLHF.

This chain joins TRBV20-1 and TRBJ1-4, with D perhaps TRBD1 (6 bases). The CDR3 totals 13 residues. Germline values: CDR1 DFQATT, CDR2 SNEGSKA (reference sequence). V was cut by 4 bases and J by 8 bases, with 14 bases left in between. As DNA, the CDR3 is TGCAGTGCTATTGAGGGGGGTAGAGAAAAACTGTTTTTT. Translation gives CSAIEGGREKLFF.

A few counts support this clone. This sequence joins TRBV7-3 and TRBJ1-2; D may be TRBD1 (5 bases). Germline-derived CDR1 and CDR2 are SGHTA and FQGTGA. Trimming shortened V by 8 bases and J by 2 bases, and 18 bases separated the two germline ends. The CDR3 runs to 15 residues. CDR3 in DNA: TGTGCCAGCCCCTTGGGGGGGGGACCCAACTATGGCTACACCTTC. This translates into CASPLGGGPNYGYTF.

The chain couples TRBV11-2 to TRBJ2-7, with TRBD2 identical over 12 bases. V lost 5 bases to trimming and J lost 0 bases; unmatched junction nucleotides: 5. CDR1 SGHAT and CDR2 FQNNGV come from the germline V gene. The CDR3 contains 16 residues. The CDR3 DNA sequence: TGTGCCAGCAGCCTGCTAGCGGGAGGGCCCTCCTACGAGCAGTACTTC. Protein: CASSLLAGGPSYEQYF.

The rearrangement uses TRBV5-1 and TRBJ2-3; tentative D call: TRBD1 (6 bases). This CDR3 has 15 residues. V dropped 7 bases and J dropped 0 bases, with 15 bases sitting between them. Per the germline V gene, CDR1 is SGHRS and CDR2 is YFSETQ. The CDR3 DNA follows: TGCGCCAGCTTGGGGGCCGGAGCTAGCACAGATACGCAGTATTTT. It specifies CASLGAGASTDTQYF.

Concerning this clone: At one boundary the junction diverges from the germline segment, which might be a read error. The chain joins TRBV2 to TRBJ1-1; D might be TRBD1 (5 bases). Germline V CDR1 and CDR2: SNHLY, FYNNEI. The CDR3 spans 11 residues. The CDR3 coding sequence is TGTGCCAACGGGGGGAACAGTGAAGCTTTCTTT. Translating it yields CANGGNSEAFF. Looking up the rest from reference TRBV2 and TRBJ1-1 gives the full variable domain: EPEVTQTPSHQVTQMGQEVILRCVPISNHLYFYWYRQILGQKVEFLVSFYNNEISEKSEIFDDQFSVERPDGSNFTLKIRSTKLEDSAMYFCANGGNSEAFFGQGTRLTVV.

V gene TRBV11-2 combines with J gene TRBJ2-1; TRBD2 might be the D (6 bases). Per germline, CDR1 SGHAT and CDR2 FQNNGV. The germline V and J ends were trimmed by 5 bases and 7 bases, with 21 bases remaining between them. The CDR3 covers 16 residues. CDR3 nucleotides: TGTGCCAGCAGCGCCGTAAGGCTGGGGGGTATGAATGAGCAGTTCTTC. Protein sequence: CASSAVRLGGMNEQFF.